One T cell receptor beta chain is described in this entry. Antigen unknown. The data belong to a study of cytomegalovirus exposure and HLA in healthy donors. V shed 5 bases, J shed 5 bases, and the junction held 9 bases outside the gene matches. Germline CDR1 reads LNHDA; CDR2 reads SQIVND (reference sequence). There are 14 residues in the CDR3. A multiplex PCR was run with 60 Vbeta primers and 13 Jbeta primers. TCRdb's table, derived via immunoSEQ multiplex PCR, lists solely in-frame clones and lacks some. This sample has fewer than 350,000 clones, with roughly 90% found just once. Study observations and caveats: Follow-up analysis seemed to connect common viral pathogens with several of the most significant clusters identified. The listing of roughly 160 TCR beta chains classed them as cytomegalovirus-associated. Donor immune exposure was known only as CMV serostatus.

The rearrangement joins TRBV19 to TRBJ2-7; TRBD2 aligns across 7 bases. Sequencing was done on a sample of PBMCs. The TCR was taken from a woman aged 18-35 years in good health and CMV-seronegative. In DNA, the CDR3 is TGTGCCAGTAGTTTGGGAGCGGGAACCGACGAGCAGTACTTC. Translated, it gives CASSLGAGTDEQYF.